This TCR beta chain was captured in a study of T cells after yellow fever vaccination. Overall study: Libraries from low-cell-number fractions were prepared with the SMART-Seq v4 Ultra Low Input RNA kit. Overall study results and limits: Reappearing after the booster were most of the clones from primary vaccination (less than 97% CD4, 75% to 90% CD8). Researchers noted that a small share of clonotypes showed up in both CD4 and CD8 compartments.

CDR3 size: 16 residues. Germline V CDR1 and CDR2: SGDLS, YYNGEE. Trimming cost V 4 bases and J 4 bases; bases outside gene matches: 11. This clonotype was recorded a few times. Antigen specificity is unknown. 5'RACE template switching produced TCR cDNA carrying a universal primer site and UMIs. TCRdb independently ran MiXCR on the 5' RACE reads; one entry per CDR3 protein. Of approximately 610,000 distinct CDR3 sequences listed, around 17% were seen once; the top ten hold 17%. The J gene is TRBJ2-3, the V gene TRBV9, with 8 positions matching TRBD1. Sequenced material: PBMCs, taken 5 days after the first yellow fever vaccination. This receptor was identified in a man aged 18 to 29 who received the YFV17D yellow fever vaccine. CDR3 sequence reads: CASSPHPRGPADTQYF. The CDR3 bases are TGTGCCAGCAGCCCCCACCCCAGGGGGCCCGCAGATACGCAGTATTTT.